This T cell receptor beta chain was identified in a study of human T cells and chemical hapten exposure. Study as a whole: Sensitization was performed using 2% DPC on an approximately 2 cm by approximately 2 cm upper inner arm skin site. Alopecia areata, totalis or universalis affected patients, mainly female.

Findings and limits, study-wide: Expanded TCRs produced significantly more large CDR3 similarity clusters than controls did.

The CDR3 runs 16 residues. V lost 7 bases and J lost 2, with 21 bases in between. Germline V gives CDR1 MDHEN, CDR2 SYDVKM. During construction of the library, unique molecular identifiers were attached to individual cDNA molecules for quantitative, reproducible TCR counting. TCRdb redid the calling of the RACE reads with MiXCR, one entry per CDR3 protein. The data show about 140,000 distinct CDR3 sequences, 10% to 15% seen once. This clonotype was observed at least ten times. Antigen: not known. Time point of the sample: patch test 2, 6 weeks after DPC sensitization. The treatment here: therapeutic diphenylcyclopropenone sensitization with weekly scalp DPC.

This material consisted of whole blood, taken in connection with sensitization to the hapten diphenylcyclopropenone (DPC). This sequence joins TRBV28 and TRBJ2-7, with D possibly TRBD1 on 6 matching bases. The receptor was isolated from a woman between 45 and 65 years old with alopecia areata. Some clones in this sample may be carry-over from other donors' samples. CDR3 region: CASTPPSGVGTYEQYF. CDR3 nucleotide sequence: TGTGCCAGCACCCCACCATCAGGGGTGGGGACCTACGAGCAGTACTTC. Full variable domain (missing parts from reference TRBV28 and TRBJ2-7): DVKVTQSSRYLVKRTGEKVFLECVQDMDHENMFWYRQDPGLGLRLIYFSYDVKMKEKGDIPEGYSVSREKKERFSLILESASTNQTSMYLCASTPPSGVGTYEQYFGPGTRLTVT.